A single sample gave rise to the 15 T cell receptor beta chains below, sequenced in a study of technical replicates of blood from several donors. Method: immunoSEQ multiplex PCR; TCRdb's copy keeps in-frame clones and lacks some. The sample consists of about 70,000 clones, approximately 93% of them appearing once. The sample taken for sequencing was PBMCs. The receptors here all came from a human donor in good health. Some clones in this sample may be carry-over from other donors' samples.

V gene TRBV27 combines with J gene TRBJ1-6; D unclear. The germline V gene encodes CDR1 MNHEY and CDR2 SMNVEV (reference sequence). Trimming took 5 bases from V and 11 from J, leaving 16 bases between them. The CDR3 length is 14 residues. The CDR3 spells CASSLLGEGAPLHF. The CDR3 DNA follows: TGTGCCAGCAGTCTCCTCGGGGAAGGTGCACCCCTCCACTTT.

The chain combines TRBV9 with TRBJ2-7; maybe TRBD1 (7 bases). CDR1 and CDR2 from the germline V gene are SGDLS and YYNGEE. The CDR3 has 15 amino acids. V was shortened by 3 bases and J by 5 bases, with 18 bases between the two germline ends. The CDR3 sequence: CASSAQDRRGDEQYF. For the CDR3, the DNA is TGTGCCAGCAGCGCCCAGGACAGGCGGGGCGACGAGCAGTACTTC.

The chain carries TRBV9 and TRBJ1-1, with 11 positions matching TRBD1. The CDR3 totals 15 residues. Trimming took 1 base from V and 10 from J; bases not matched to a gene: 9. CDR1 and CDR2 (germline): SGDLS, YYNGEE. The CDR3 DNA reads TGTGCCAGCAGCGTAACCGGGACAGGGGGTGCCGGAGCTTTCTTT. This translates into CASSVTGTGGAGAFF.

The chain is built from TRBV11-2 and TRBJ1-1; a possible D gene is TRBD1 (5 bases). The CDR3 length is 15 residues. V was shortened by 0 bases and J by 5 bases, with 13 bases between the two germline ends. The germline V gene encodes CDR1 SGHAT and CDR2 FQNNGV. CDR3 residues: CASSLDSREGTEAFF. CDR3 sequence (DNA): TGTGCCAGCAGCTTAGATAGCAGGGAAGGTACTGAAGCTTTCTTT.

The rearrangement uses TRBV2 and TRBJ2-3, with TRBD2 identical over 8 bases. The CDR3 is 14 amino acids. Trimming cost V 0 bases and J 10 bases; bases outside gene matches: 6. Germline CDR1 reads SNHLY; CDR2 reads FYNNEI. CDR3 sequence (DNA): TGTGCCAGCAGTGAAGCGGCTAGCGGGTTATCGCAGTATTTT. As protein: CASSEAASGLSQYF.

This chain connects TRBV4-2 to TRBJ2-1; possible D gene TRBD1, 5 bases. CDR3 size: 15 residues. Germline V gene sequence: CDR1 LGHNA, CDR2 YNFKEQ. V lost 0 bases, J lost 3 bases, and 9 bases lay in between. CDR3 protein: CASSQDKGFYNEQFF. The CDR3 nucleotides are TGTGCCAGCAGCCAAGATAAGGGGTTCTACAATGAGCAGTTCTTC.

The chain recombines TRBV5-6 with TRBJ1-2, with D possibly matching TRBD1 (5 bases). The germline V gene encodes CDR1 SGHDT and CDR2 YYEEEE. Trimming shortened V by 2 bases and J by 8 bases, and 13 bases separated the two germline ends. The CDR3 is made up of 13 amino acids. The DNA of the CDR3 is TGTGCCAGCAGCTTTGACAGAGATAGGGGCTACACCTTC. This sequence encodes CASSFDRDRGYTF. The whole variable domain, remainder taken from reference TRBV5-6 and TRBJ1-2, is DAGVTQSPTHLIKTRGQQVTLRCSPKSGHDTVSWYQQALGQGPQFIFQYYEEEERQRGNFPDRFSGHQFPNYSSELNVNALLLGDSALYLCASSFDRDRGYTFGSGTRLTVV.

The V call is TRBV10-3, the J call TRBJ1-1; possible D gene TRBD1, 6 bases. Trimming took 6 bases from V and 6 from J, leaving 14 bases between them. Germline V lookup: CDR1 ENHRY, CDR2 SYGVKD. The CDR3 is 13 residues long. The CDR3 DNA follows: TGTGCCATCAGGGAGGGGGGGGCCCCTGAAGCTTTCTTT. This sequence encodes CAIREGGAPEAFF.

The chain has TRBV7-9 and TRBJ2-3; 8 nucleotides match TRBD2. Germline CDR1 and CDR2: SEHNR and FQNEAQ (reference sequence). The CDR3 has 14 amino acids. J was trimmed by 6 bases and V by 1 base; bases with no gene match: 3. The CDR3 spells CASSLDSGTDTQYF. The CDR3 DNA sequence: TGTGCCAGCAGCTTAGATAGCGGGACGGATACGCAGTATTTT.

The chain employs TRBV9 and TRBJ2-3, with D maybe TRBD2 (5 bases). The CDR3 is 15 amino acids. The V and J ends lost 6 bases and 1 base respectively, with 15 bases between them. From germline, CDR1 is SGDLS and CDR2 YYNGEE. The CDR3 loop reads CASTSRAVGTDTQYF. The CDR3 nucleotides read TGTGCCAGCACGTCTAGAGCGGTGGGCACAGATACGCAGTATTTT.

The V gene is TRBV5-6, the J gene TRBJ1-4; D ambiguous. V was clipped by 4 bases and J by 3 bases, with 13 bases between them. The CDR3 contains 15 residues. Per the germline V gene, CDR1 is SGHDT and CDR2 is YYEEEE. CDR3 amino acids: CASSRRGSPNEKLFF. The CDR3 DNA is TGTGCCAGCAGCCGACGCGGCAGTCCTAATGAAAAACTGTTTTTT. Together with reference TRBV5-6 and TRBJ1-4, the CDR3 gives the full variable domain: DAGVTQSPTHLIKTRGQQVTLRCSPKSGHDTVSWYQQALGQGPQFIFQYYEEEERQRGNFPDRFSGHQFPNYSSELNVNALLLGDSALYLCASSRRGSPNEKLFFGSGTQLSVL.

This chain joins TRBV19 and TRBJ1-6; a possible D gene is TRBD1 (5 bases). Germline CDR1 LNHDA, CDR2 SQIVND (reference sequence). The CDR3 sequence is 14 residues long. V was clipped by 8 bases and J by 0 bases, with 8 bases between them. CDR3 region: CASRQSSYNSPLHF. DNA for the CDR3: TGTGCCAGTCGACAGAGCTCCTATAATTCACCCCTCCACTTT.

This chain joins TRBV7-2 and TRBJ2-7; tentatively, D is TRBD2 (6 bases). Trimming took 4 bases from V and 2 from J, leaving 12 bases between them. The CDR3 has 14 amino acids. Germline CDR1 and CDR2: SGHTA and FQGNSA. The CDR3 is CASSSAAGPYEQYF. CDR3 bases: TGTGCCAGCAGCTCCGCTGCGGGGCCCTACGAGCAGTACTTC.

DNA of the CDR3: TGCGCCAGCAGCTTGGCCGGGGTTTTCACCGGGGAGCTGTTTTTT. It encodes CASSLAGVFTGELFF. The J gene is TRBJ2-2, the V gene TRBV5-1, with D possibly matching TRBD2 (5 bases). Looked up from germline, CDR1 is SGHRS and CDR2 is YFSETQ. The CDR3 runs to 15 residues. V shed 0 bases and J shed 4 bases, with 10 bases lying between them. Supplemented by reference TRBV5-1 and TRBJ2-2, the full variable domain reads KAGVTQTPRYLIKTRGQQVTLSCSPISGHRSVSWYQQTPGQGLQFLFEYFSETQRNKGNFPGRFSGRQFSNSRSEMNVSTLELGDSALYLCASSLAGVFTGELFFGEGSRLTVL.

The rearrangement joins TRBV7-2 to TRBJ2-2; D possibly corresponds to TRBD2 (8 bases). Germline V lookup: CDR1 SGHTA, CDR2 FQGNSA. The V and J ends lost 11 bases and 5 bases respectively, with 18 bases between them. This CDR3 region has 14 residues. The CDR3 here is CAGSGRGLTGELFF. CDR3 DNA: TGTGCCGGTTCCGGGAGGGGGCTAACCGGGGAGCTGTTTTTT.